Below, one TCR beta chain is given with its context. What it binds is not known. Generated by immunoSEQ multiplex PCR, the TCRdb table keeps only in-frame clones and is missing some. The table includes tens of thousands of clones, roughly 85% detected once. The sample is drawn from a study of radiotherapy plus CTLA-4 blockade in lung cancer. At the level of the study: Among enrolled patients, 15% to 20% responded and 31% achieved disease control.

V shed 0 bases and J 0 bases; nucleotides not matched to a gene: 1. The germline V gene encodes CDR1 MDHEN and CDR2 SYDVKM. There are 15 residues in the CDR3. Patients had chemo-refractory metastatic non-small-cell lung cancer and received focal radiation plus CTLA-4 blockade that used ipilimumab. Study results and limitations: Clones of tumor-derived TCRs expanded in blood after radiotherapy plus ipilimumab. Response was reportedly best predicted by early blood T cell clone dynamics, with interferon-beta.

The TCR comes from a human donor with non-small cell lung cancer whose response to radiotherapy plus ipilimumab could not be evaluated. This chain joins TRBV28 and TRBJ2-7, with 8 bases aligning to TRBD1. The specimen was peripheral blood, collected from a patient treated with radiotherapy plus ipilimumab. CDR3 in amino acids: CASSLWGTGSYEQYF. The CDR3, as DNA: TGTGCCAGCAGTTTATGGGGGACAGGCTCCTACGAGCAGTACTTC.